The 23 T cell receptor beta chains reported below all come from one sample, sequenced in a study of shared clonotypes between healthy human individuals. The assay was immunoSEQ multiplex PCR, and TCRdb's table has in-frame clones only and misses some. The table lists around 2.1 million clones, under 97% of them singletons. Material for sequencing was naive CD4+ T cells sorted from blood. Subset: CD45RA+ positively selected. The origin of the receptors is a man aged 18 to 29 in good health.

This chain joins TRBV6-5 and TRBJ1-2; no reliable D call. Trimming shortened V by 6 bases and J by 8 bases, and 16 bases separated the two germline ends. The CDR3 has 13 amino acids. Germline lookup yields CDR1 MNHEY and CDR2 SVGAGI. CDR3 nucleotides: TGTGCCAGCAGCCCCGGGCCTCGCGTCGGCTACACCTTC. Protein sequence: CASSPGPRVGYTF.

This sequence joins TRBV28 and TRBJ1-1, with 8 positions matching TRBD1. Unmatched junction bases numbered 5, after V lost 4 bases and J lost 4 bases. The CDR3 is made up of 14 amino acids. The germline V gene has CDR1 MDHEN and CDR2 SYDVKM. CDR3 amino acids: CASSSRGRVTEAFF. The CDR3 DNA sequence: TGTGCCAGCAGTTCCAGGGGGCGCGTCACTGAAGCTTTCTTT. Full variable domain (rest looked up from reference TRBV28 and TRBJ1-1): DVKVTQSSRYLVKRTGEKVFLECVQDMDHENMFWYRQDPGLGLRLIYFSYDVKMKEKGDIPEGYSVSREKKERFSLILESASTNQTSMYLCASSSRGRVTEAFFGQGTRLTVV.

The chain employs TRBV5-4 and TRBJ2-3; D is ambiguous. Germline V gene sequence: CDR1 SGHNT, CDR2 YYREEE (reference sequence). This CDR3 is 13 amino acids long. Trimming stripped 4 bases from V and 5 bases from J, with 11 bases between. Written as DNA, the CDR3 is TGTGCCAGCAGCGCCGAAAGGGAAGATACGCAGTATTTT. As protein: CASSAEREDTQYF.

The rearrangement uses TRBV7-2 and TRBJ2-7; 10 bases map to TRBD2. The germline V gene encodes CDR1 SGHTA and CDR2 FQGNSA. The CDR3 has 14 amino acids. V lost 1 base and J lost 11; bases outside the gene matches: 8. CDR3 nucleotides: TGTGCCAGCAGCTTAGAACCTAGCGGGAGTATGAAGTACTTC. As protein: CASSLEPSGSMKYF.

This clone is a singleton in its sample. At one boundary the junction diverges from the germline segment, which might be a read error. The V and J genes are TRBV7-8 and TRBJ2-7, with TRBD2 matching over 13 bases. CDR1 is SGHVS and CDR2 is FQNEAQ in the germline V gene. The CDR3 length is 17 residues. CDR3 in DNA: TGTGCCAGCAGCTTAGCGTCGACTAGCGGGAGGATGTACGTGCAGTACTTC. Translation: CASSLASTSGRMYVQYF.

The table lists this clone with a few counts. This sequence joins TRBV7-9 and TRBJ1-4; 10 positions match TRBD1. Germline V gene lookup returns CDR1 SEHNR and CDR2 FQNEAQ (reference sequence). The CDR3 sequence is 16 residues long. V was pared by 5 bases and J by 7 bases, with 10 bases of the junction left unmatched. DNA for the CDR3: TGTGCCAGCAGCCTGATCCCCGGACAGGGGGGTGAAAAACTGTTTTTT. This translates into CASSLIPGQGGEKLFF.

The CDR3 region has the DNA TGTGCCAGCAGCTTAGCAGGCAGGGGAGATCAGCCCCAGCATTTT. Protein product: CASSLAGRGDQPQHF. The chain combines TRBV11-2 with TRBJ1-5, with D possibly being TRBD1 (6 bases). Deletions cut 1 base from V and 5 bases from J, with 12 bases between. The CDR3 has 15 residues. CDR1 is SGHAT and CDR2 is FQNNGV in the germline V gene.

The rearrangement joins TRBV18 to TRBJ2-3; 10 nucleotides agree with TRBD2. CDR3 length: 15 amino acids. V shed 2 bases and J 3 bases; nucleotides not matched to a gene: 2. CDR1 and CDR2 (germline): KGHSH, LQKENI. CDR3 sequence (DNA): TGTGCCAGCTCACCAAGAGCGGGGGGGACAGATACGCAGTATTTT. Translating it yields CASSPRAGGTDTQYF. Drawing the rest from reference TRBV18 and TRBJ2-3, the complete variable domain is NAGVMQNPRHLVRRRGQEARLRCSPMKGHSHVYWYRQLPEEGLKFMVYLQKENIIDESGMPKERFSAEFPKEGPSILRIQQVVRGDSAAYFCASSPRAGGTDTQYFGPGTRLTVL.

The count of this clone is one. The chain employs TRBV28 and TRBJ2-1, with 8 bases that match TRBD1. Germline V lookup: CDR1 MDHEN, CDR2 SYDVKM. V dropped 6 bases and J dropped 4; count of bases not matched to a gene: 11. The CDR3 runs 16 residues. CDR3 sequence (DNA): TGTGCCAGCAGCCTGCACCGGGACAGGAGATACAATGAGCAGTTCTTC. It codes for CASSLHRDRRYNEQFF.

Only one count was recorded for this clone. The chain combines TRBV7-9 with TRBJ2-7, with D tentatively TRBD2 (7 bases). The CDR3 is 18 amino acids. Germline CDR1 and CDR2: SEHNR and FQNEAQ (reference sequence). Trimming removed 5 bases from V and 0 bases from J, with 23 bases in between. CDR3 in amino acids: CASSPPSPRGLSSYEQYF. CDR3 bases: TGTGCCAGCAGCCCCCCCTCCCCCAGGGGACTAAGCTCCTACGAGCAGTACTTC.

The chain couples TRBV9 to TRBJ2-7; D is perhaps TRBD1 or TRBD2 (6 bases each). V was cut by 3 bases and J by 5 bases, with 18 bases left in between. The CDR3 loop spans 15 amino acids. In germline, CDR1 is SGDLS, CDR2 YYNGEE. The chain's CDR3 is CASSGGGSSKNEQYF. The CDR3 DNA sequence: TGTGCCAGCAGCGGAGGGGGGAGTTCTAAAAACGAGCAGTACTTC.

V and J are TRBV27 and TRBJ2-3; D is unresolved. The V and J ends lost 4 bases and 1 base respectively, with 12 bases between them. The CDR3 length is 15 residues. Per the germline V gene, CDR1 is MNHEY and CDR2 is SMNVEV (reference sequence). CDR3 in amino acids: CASSSGLPRTDTQYF. The CDR3 DNA sequence: TGTGCCAGCAGTTCCGGCCTTCCCCGCACAGATACGCAGTATTTT.

The rearrangement joins TRBV27 to TRBJ1-1; 9 bases map to TRBD1. Germline V gene data show CDR1 as MNHEY and CDR2 as SMNVEV (reference sequence). V trimming: 6 bases; J trimming: 1 base; junction bases outside the gene matches: 15. CDR3 size: 18 residues. The chain's CDR3 is CASSSRGTGTFRNTEAFF. CDR3 sequence (DNA): TGTGCCAGCAGCAGTCGAGGGACAGGGACGTTTAGGAACACTGAAGCTTTCTTT.

The chain links TRBV4-1 to TRBJ2-7; no clear D gene. The CDR3 length is 14 residues. V lost 0 bases to trimming and J lost 2 bases, with 8 bases between them. Looked up from germline, CDR1 is MGHRA and CDR2 is YSYEKL. DNA of the CDR3: TGCGCCAGCAGCCAAGAAGTGGCACCCTACGAGCAGTACTTC. This codes for CASSQEVAPYEQYF.

This chain links TRBV5-4 with TRBJ2-7; D possibly matches TRBD1 or TRBD2 (6 bases each). V was cut by 4 bases and J by 5 bases, with 19 bases left in between. This CDR3 has 15 amino acids. The germline V gene has CDR1 SGHNT and CDR2 YYREEE (reference sequence). The CDR3 nucleotides are TGTGCCAGCAGCCCCCTAGGGGGTGGAGGGGACGAGCAGTACTTC. Translated: CASSPLGGGGDEQYF.

The rearrangement links TRBV7-6 to TRBJ1-4; possible D gene TRBD1, 5 bases. The V gene's germline CDR1 is SGHVS and CDR2 FNYEAQ. V was cut by 11 bases and J by 2 bases, with 12 bases left in between. The CDR3 extends over 13 amino acids. DNA of the CDR3: TGTGCCTCAACGGGGCGGACTAATGAAAAACTGTTTTTT. Its protein product is CASTGRTNEKLFF.

V is TRBV28 and J is TRBJ2-1, with TRBD2 as a possible D gene (5 bases). In germline, CDR1 is MDHEN, CDR2 SYDVKM. Trimming stripped 1 base from V and 10 bases from J, with 8 bases between. The CDR3 totals 12 residues. The CDR3: CASSLLREEQFF. In DNA form, the CDR3 reads TGTGCCAGCAGTTTATTAAGGGAGGAGCAGTTCTTC.

The chain has TRBV4-2 and TRBJ2-5; 9 bases align to TRBD2. The trim removed 0 bases at V and 1 base at J, leaving 9 bases unmatched. The V gene's germline CDR1 is LGHNA and CDR2 YNFKEQ. This CDR3 has 18 residues. As DNA, the CDR3 is TGTGCCAGCAGCCAAGAAGATAGCCGAGCGGGGGGCCAAGAGACCCAGTACTTC. It is translated as CASSQEDSRAGGQETQYF.

The chain joins TRBV11-2 to TRBJ1-3; a weak D match, TRBD1 (5 bases). Germline CDR1 reads SGHAT; CDR2 reads FQNNGV. Trimming took 3 bases from V and 0 from J, leaving 12 bases between them. This CDR3 comprises 16 residues. The CDR3 spells CASSFNFDSSGNTIYF. The CDR3 DNA reads as TGTGCCAGCAGCTTCAATTTTGACAGCTCTGGAAACACCATATATTTT.

V gene TRBV7-3 combines with J gene TRBJ1-1; unclear D gene. V lost 8 bases and J 7 bases, leaving 20 bases between the germline ends. The length of the CDR3 is 14 residues. CDR1 SGHTA and CDR2 FQGTGA come from the germline V gene. This CDR3 is CASSPGPILGEAFF. In DNA, the CDR3 is TGTGCCAGCTCACCAGGCCCCATACTAGGTGAAGCTTTCTTT.

The chain is built from TRBV27 and TRBJ2-2, with 9 bases matching TRBD1. The CDR3 length is 14 residues. After removal of 6 bases from V and 6 bases from J, the junction contained 5 bases not matched to a gene. In germline, CDR1 is MNHEY, CDR2 SMNVEV (reference sequence). In DNA form, the CDR3 reads TGTGCCAGCAGCTCGAACAGGGGGCCCGGGGAGCTGTTTTTT. Encoded protein: CASSSNRGPGELFF.

The chain employs TRBV19 and TRBJ2-2; D may match TRBD1 or TRBD2 (5 bases each). There are 18 residues in the CDR3. V dropped 3 bases and J dropped 3 bases, with 20 bases sitting between them. Germline V CDR1 and CDR2: LNHDA, SQIVND (reference sequence). DNA for the CDR3: TGTGCCAGTAGTATGGCGTCTGGGACCCCCCCCTACACCGGGGAGCTGTTTTTT. Translated: CASSMASGTPPYTGELFF.

CDR3 protein: CAIPKMAGDIAGELFF. The CDR3 nucleotides read TGTGCCATTCCCAAAATGGCGGGAGATATCGCCGGGGAGCTGTTTTTT. V gene TRBV10-3 combines with J gene TRBJ2-2, with 7 bases aligning to TRBD2. This CDR3 is 16 amino acids long. V shed 9 bases and J 6 bases; nucleotides not matched to a gene: 16. CDR1 is ENHRY, CDR2 SYGVKD, per germline.